Below, 18 T cell receptor beta chains from the same sample are listed, as sequenced in a study of blood T cell repertoires in COVID-19. The table came from immunoSEQ multiplex PCR; TCRdb's copy has only in-frame clones and leaves some out. Of around 250,000 clones listed, about 90% are singletons. Sample: PBMCs or T cells enriched from blood (not recorded which). The receptors shown here come from a human donor in a cohort exposed to, infected with or recovered from COVID-19 (not recorded which). The donor label of this sample is uncertain.

The genes are TRBV29-1 and TRBJ1-5, with a tentative D call TRBD1 (5 bases). Between the trimmed V and J ends, which lost 7 bases and 4 bases, there was a span of 17 bases. Germline V gives CDR1 SQVTM, CDR2 ANQGSEA. This CDR3 contains 14 residues. Here the CDR3 reads CSAGGSTDNQPQHF. CDR3 bases: TGCAGCGCGGGGGGTTCGACAGATAATCAGCCCCAGCATTTT.

This clone appeared a few times. The rearrangement joins TRBV4-3 to TRBJ1-1, with D perhaps TRBD1 (6 bases). V was shortened by 1 base and J by 3 bases, with 15 bases between the two germline ends. Germline CDR1 is LGHNA and CDR2 is YSLEER. CDR3 length: 16 amino acids. The chain's CDR3 is CASSQARGEGDTEAFF. Written as DNA, the CDR3 is TGCGCCAGCAGCCAAGCTCGGGGCGAGGGGGACACTGAAGCTTTCTTT.

The rearrangement joins TRBV14 to TRBJ2-1; tentatively, D is TRBD1 (6 bases). Germline V gives CDR1 SGHDN, CDR2 FVKESK. Deletions cut 4 bases from V and 4 bases from J, with 26 bases between. The CDR3 consists of 19 residues. The CDR3 reads CASSPFPRGRSLGYNEQFF. The DNA for the CDR3 is TGTGCCAGCAGCCCCTTCCCCAGGGGCCGGTCATTGGGATACAATGAGCAGTTCTTC.

With respect to this clone: This same CDR3 is encoded by further DNA sequences in the sample. V usage is TRBV7-2 and J usage is TRBJ2-2; D gene ambiguous. The CDR3 covers 12 residues. V was cut by 5 bases and J by 3 bases, with 4 bases left in between. In germline, CDR1 is SGHTA, CDR2 FQGNSA. The CDR3 loop is CASSPYTGELFF. The CDR3 coding sequence is TGTGCCAGCAGCCCGTACACCGGGGAGCTGTTTTTT.

This CDR3 is CATSEPTGGVETQYF. CDR3 DNA sequence: TGTGCCACCAGTGAGCCCACAGGGGGAGTAGAGACCCAGTACTTC. This chain connects TRBV24-1 to TRBJ2-5, with TRBD1 matching 8 bases. V shed 4 bases, J shed 4 bases, and the junction held 7 bases outside the gene matches. The CDR3 loop spans 15 amino acids. Germline V gene lookup returns CDR1 KGHDR and CDR2 SFDVKD.

This chain links TRBV18 with TRBJ2-7; TRBD2 aligns across 7 bases. Germline V gene data show CDR1 as KGHSH and CDR2 as LQKENI. The length of the CDR3 is 15 residues. V trimming: 6 bases; J trimming: 2 bases; junction bases outside the gene matches: 10. In nucleotides, the CDR3 is TGTGCCAGCTCGCTTTTAGGACTAGGTACCTACGAGCAGTACTTC. Its translation is CASSLLGLGTYEQYF.

The chain is built from TRBV23-1 and TRBJ2-7; 7 bases align to TRBD1. TRBV23-1 is given ORF status, its function remaining uncertain. The V gene end was trimmed by 7 bases and the J gene end by 7 bases; junction bases not matched to a gene: 28. The CDR3 is 19 residues long. CDR3 amino acids: CASTQWEGTAHGASGEQYF. The CDR3 nucleotides read TGCGCCAGCACCCAATGGGAAGGGACAGCCCATGGGGCTTCGGGAGAGCAGTACTTC.

This chain uses TRBV10-2 with TRBJ2-1; 8 nucleotides agree with TRBD2. The ends lost 5 bases at V and 3 bases at J; junction bases unmatched: 6. The CDR3 is made up of 15 amino acids. Germline loops: CDR1 WSHSY, CDR2 SAAADI. CDR3 DNA sequence: TGCGCCAGCAGTCTTAGCGGGGACGGCTACAATGAGCAGTTCTTC. This encodes CASSLSGDGYNEQFF.

This chain joins TRBV15 and TRBJ2-2, with 7 bases fitting TRBD2. V lost 0 bases to trimming and J lost 4 bases; unmatched junction nucleotides: 8. CDR1 is LNHNV, CDR2 YYDKDF, per germline (reference sequence). The CDR3 covers 17 residues. DNA for the CDR3: TGTGCCACCAGCAGAGATCTCTGGGGGGGTGGCACCGGGGAGCTGTTTTTT. Protein: CATSRDLWGGGTGELFF.

The chain employs TRBV7-2 and TRBJ1-3; D possibly corresponds to TRBD1 (5 bases). The V gene lost 2 bases and the J gene lost 4 bases, with 15 bases spanning the gap. Germline V gene data show CDR1 as SGHTA and CDR2 as FQGNSA. The length of the CDR3 is 16 residues. The CDR3 nucleotides read TGTGCCAGCAGCTTACAAACAGGAGTTTTGGGAAACACCATATATTTT. It encodes CASSLQTGVLGNTIYF.

Here the CDR3 reads CASSRGGRSNQPQHF. The CDR3, as DNA: TGTGCCAGCAGTCGGGGGGGTCGGAGCAATCAGCCCCAGCATTTT. This chain uses TRBV27 with TRBJ1-5; weak D call: TRBD1 (5 bases). Trimming cost V 5 bases and J 1 base, with 12 bases left between them. Germline loops: CDR1 MNHEY, CDR2 SMNVEV (reference sequence). The length of the CDR3 is 15 residues.

V gene TRBV4-1 combines with J gene TRBJ1-4, with no clear D. In germline, CDR1 is MGHRA, CDR2 YSYEKL. The CDR3 consists of 14 residues. The ends were cut back, 4 bases at V and 8 bases at J, with 14 bases in the middle. The CDR3 here is CASSRVKGGEKLFF. For the CDR3, the DNA is TGCGCCAGCAGCCGCGTAAAGGGAGGGGAAAAACTGTTTTTT.

This clone has just one count. V is TRBV9 and J is TRBJ1-4, with TRBD1 matching 9 bases. J lost 7 bases, V lost 3 bases, and 7 bases had no gene match. CDR3 size: 15 residues. Germline CDR1 SGDLS, CDR2 YYNGEE. The CDR3 reads CASSARDRAGEKLFF. The CDR3 region has the DNA TGTGCCAGCAGCGCACGGGACAGGGCTGGTGAAAAACTGTTTTTT.

The chain couples TRBV11-2 to TRBJ2-2; TRBD2 matches at 10 bases. Unmatched junction bases numbered 8, after V lost 2 bases and J lost 5 bases. The CDR3 spans 17 residues. CDR1 is SGHAT and CDR2 is FQNNGV in the germline V gene. The CDR3 coding sequence is TGTGCCAGCAGCTTAAGTCTGCTAGCGGGAGAAACCGGGGAGCTGTTTTTT. It codes for CASSLSLLAGETGELFF.

The CDR3 region is CASRRAPSREGEKLFF. The CDR3 coding sequence is TGTGCCAGCAGGAGGGCGCCTTCCCGAGAGGGTGAAAAACTGTTTTTT. The rearrangement links TRBV27 to TRBJ1-4; D uncertain. Germline V lookup: CDR1 MNHEY, CDR2 SMNVEV (reference sequence). Trimming removed 6 bases at V and 7 bases at J, with 21 bases between. The CDR3 sequence is 16 residues long.

This sequence joins TRBV24-1 and TRBJ1-5; D is unclear. V lost 3 bases and J 8 bases, leaving 10 bases between the germline ends. CDR1 and CDR2 from the germline V gene are KGHDR and SFDVKD. The CDR3 is 13 residues long. The CDR3 region is CATSDPGGKPQHF. CDR3 sequence (DNA): TGTGCCACCAGTGATCCGGGAGGCAAGCCCCAGCATTTT.

CDR3 DNA: TGTGCCAGCAGTAAGGGAGGGGACAATCAGCCCCAGCATTTT. Amino acids: CASSKGGDNQPQHF. This rearrangement joins TRBV11-2 to TRBJ1-5; D possibly corresponds to TRBD1 (5 bases). Germline V lookup: CDR1 SGHAT, CDR2 FQNNGV. CDR3 size: 14 residues. The V gene lost 6 bases and the J gene lost 3 bases, with 12 bases spanning the gap.

This chain joins TRBV6-2 or TRBV6-3 and TRBJ2-5, with 9 positions matching TRBD2. V was clipped by 2 bases and J by 1 base; unmatched bases: 17. This CDR3 comprises 20 residues. CDR1 MNHEY and CDR2 SVGEGT come from the germline V gene. The CDR3 sequence is CASSYPMVLRGGPRQETQYF. The CDR3 coding sequence is TGTGCCAGCAGTTACCCCATGGTACTGCGGGGGGGCCCCCGCCAAGAGACCCAGTACTTC.